Listed below are T cell receptor beta chains from one sample, sequenced in a study of beta chain features in type 1 diabetes. Assay: immunoSEQ multiplex PCR; the TCRdb copy retains only in-frame clones and omits some. The data hold around 190,000 clones, with about 13% observed a single time. Sequenced input: central memory CD4+ T cells from blood. The receptors come from a woman under 30 in good health. The CDR3 runs from the conserved cysteine through the conserved F or W. D genes are given only for firm matches.

D	V	J	CDR3
-	TRBV4-2	TRBJ2-5	CASSQQTRRGETQYF
TRBD1	TRBV7-9	TRBJ2-6	CASSSPGQYSGANVLTF
-	TRBV6-5	TRBJ2-1	CASSYDGSSYNEQFF
-	TRBV18	TRBJ1-2	CASSPQGGDGYTF
-	TRBV18	TRBJ2-5	CASSPGLQETQYF
TRBD1	TRBV5-6	TRBJ2-3	CASSLRTGGYSDTQYF
TRBD1	TRBV30	TRBJ2-3	CAWSADRVGPQYF
-	TRBV27	TRBJ1-1	CASSFRGQTNTEAFF
TRBD2	TRBV28	TRBJ2-1	CASSPGLASRSYNEQFF
TRBD2	TRBV11-3	TRBJ2-1	CASSLDASGRGQFF
TRBD1	TRBV29-1	TRBJ2-1	CSVEWVLVETTGQGYNEQFF
-	TRBV7-2	TRBJ2-7	CASSTTGNSYEQYF
TRBD2	TRBV7-3	TRBJ2-1	CASSSYLGLAGEGEQFF